Shown below are 30 T cell receptor beta chains from a single sample sequenced in a study of CD8 T cells in ankylosing spondylitis. TCRdb re-derived calls from the 5' RACE reads in MiXCR, one entry per CDR3 protein. Of 250,000 to 350,000 distinct CDR3 sequences detected, about 20% appear once; the ten largest clones hold about 8%. The sequencing input was blood, either unsorted or a sorted T cell fraction (not recorded which). The receptors here all came from a male donor with ankylosing spondylitis or in good health (not recorded which).

This clonotype was observed a few times. The chain has TRBV12-3 or TRBV12-4 and TRBJ1-6; unclear D gene. This CDR3 has 14 amino acids. V was clipped by 5 bases and J by 7 bases, with 12 bases between them. In nucleotides, the CDR3 is TGTGCCAGCAGTCGAAATTTCAACAATTCACCCCTCCACTTT. Residues: CASSRNFNNSPLHF.

Concerning this clonotype: The DNA is omitted, as the CDR3 cannot be located on it reliably, and the CDR3 follows TCRdb's listing. The V gene is TRBV7-5, the J gene TRBJ2-7; the table's D gene call, TRBD2, was not cross checked with the DNA. TRBV7-5 is tagged as a pseudogene. Counting both end residues, the CDR3 totals 17 amino acids. CDR3 in amino acids: CISVPEAILAEGYEQYV.

The chain couples TRBV10-3 to TRBJ2-1, with TRBD2 as a possible D gene (6 bases). The germline V gene has CDR1 ENHRY and CDR2 SYGVKD. With 10 bases removed from V and 7 bases from J, the gap between germline ends came to 20 bases. The CDR3 totals 14 residues. The CDR3 sequence is CATGLGGGPNEQFF. The CDR3 DNA sequence: TGTGCCACCGGACTGGGGGGAGGCCCGAATGAGCAGTTCTTC.

The chain couples TRBV27 to TRBJ2-2, with D uncertain. V was trimmed by 6 bases and J by 6 bases, leaving 8 bases between them. The CDR3 has 12 amino acids. Looked up from germline, CDR1 is MNHEY and CDR2 is SMNVEV (reference sequence). Here the CDR3 DNA reads TGTGCCAGCAGCGGTCGGCCCGGGGAGCTGTTTTTT. It encodes CASSGRPGELFF.

A note on this clonotype: A much larger clone lies a single base off, so this may be a read error. The chain carries TRBV6-4 and TRBJ2-2, with a weak D call TRBD1 (6 bases). Per the germline V gene, CDR1 is MRHNA and CDR2 is SNTAGT. The CDR3 extends over 13 amino acids. Trimming cost V 2 bases and J 7 bases, with 8 bases left between them. CDR3 residues: CASSDRDIGELFF. In DNA, the CDR3 is TGTGCCAGCAGTGACAGGGACATCGGGGAGCTGTTTTTT.

The chain links TRBV27 to TRBJ2-5; no clear D gene. CDR1 is MNHEY and CDR2 is SMNVEV in the germline V gene (reference sequence). V was shortened by 5 bases and J by 2 bases, with 6 bases between the two germline ends. This CDR3 has 12 amino acids. The CDR3 spells CASSNLQETQYF. The CDR3 bases are TGTGCCAGCAGTAATCTTCAAGAGACCCAGTACTTC.

This clonotype was observed a handful of times. The chain combines TRBV20-1 with TRBJ2-7; 7 nucleotides agree with TRBD1. This CDR3 spans 13 amino acids. Germline V gives CDR1 DFQATT, CDR2 SNEGSKA (reference sequence). V shed 3 bases, J shed 2 bases, and the junction held 4 bases outside the gene matches. The CDR3 region is CSASDRDTYEQYV. CDR3 coding DNA: TGCAGTGCTAGCGACAGGGACACCTACGAGCAGTACGTC.

This clonotype was seen repeatedly, ten times or more. The rearrangement links TRBV29-1 to TRBJ1-1; D uncertain. Germline V gene lookup returns CDR1 SQVTM and CDR2 ANQGSEA. CDR3 length equals 13 residues. Trimming pared 2 bases from V and 4 bases from J, leaving 11 bases between. The CDR3 DNA is TGCAGCGTTGAACCCGCAGTGGGCACTGAAGCTTTCTTT. This encodes CSVEPAVGTEAFF.

The rearrangement links TRBV5-1 to TRBJ1-5; D ambiguous. V shed 2 bases and J shed 3 bases, with 9 bases lying between them. Germline CDR1 reads SGHRS; CDR2 reads YFSETQ. This CDR3 has 14 residues. CDR3 bases: TGCGCCAGCAGCTTCGGAGGCGCCAATCAGCCCCAGCATTTT. As protein: CASSFGGANQPQHF.

This clonotype was seen a few times. The CDR3 DNA follows: TGCAGTGCTAGAGCGATTCCGGGCGGGGAGCTGTTTTTT. Residues: CSARAIPGGELFF. This chain joins TRBV20-1 and TRBJ2-2; D remains unclear. The CDR3 runs 13 residues. Trimming shortened V by 1 base and J by 7 bases, and 10 bases separated the two germline ends. Germline CDR1 and CDR2: DFQATT and SNEGSKA (reference sequence).

This clonotype was picked up a small number of times. The rearrangement links TRBV15 to TRBJ1-2, with TRBD1 matching over 7 bases. V lost 1 base, J lost 4 bases, and 9 bases stayed unmatched. The CDR3 consists of 16 residues. Germline V gene sequence: CDR1 LNHNV, CDR2 YYDKDF (reference sequence). The CDR3 DNA reads TGTGCCACCAGCAGAGGGGGGACAGAGTTTTCCTATGGCTACACCTTC. Translation gives CATSRGGTEFSYGYTF. Combining the CDR3 with reference TRBV15 and TRBJ1-2 gives the whole variable domain DAMVIQNPRYQVTQFGKPVTLSCSQTLNHNVMYWYQQKSSQAPKLLFHYYDKDFNNEADTPDNFQSRRPNTSFCFLDIRSPGLGDTAMYLCATSRGGTEFSYGYTFGSGTRLTVV.

The V gene is TRBV5-1, the J gene TRBJ2-1; 7 bases line up with TRBD2. V dropped 3 bases and J dropped 4; count of bases not matched to a gene: 7. Germline assignment: CDR1 SGHRS and CDR2 YFSETQ. This CDR3 contains 15 residues. The CDR3 sequence is CASSSTGLPYNEQFF. DNA of the CDR3: TGCGCCAGCAGCTCCACGGGACTACCTTACAATGAGCAGTTCTTC.

This clonotype has more than one count but fewer than ten. This rearrangement joins TRBV10-1 to TRBJ2-3; D gene ambiguous. Germline values: CDR1 WNHNN, CDR2 SYGVQD (reference sequence). This CDR3 region has 15 residues. V was cut by 7 bases and J by 6 bases, with 20 bases left in between. The CDR3 is CASNTCCSTMDTQYF. CDR3 coding DNA: TGCGCCAGCAACACATGTTGTTCGACCATGGATACGCAGTATTTT.

In its sample, this clonotype was seen many times. The J gene is TRBJ2-2, the V gene TRBV5-1; TRBD2 might be the D (7 bases). Germline V gene data show CDR1 as SGHRS and CDR2 as YFSETQ. The CDR3 covers 17 residues. The V gene lost 0 bases and the J gene lost 3 bases, with 15 bases spanning the gap. CDR3 nucleotide sequence: TGCGCCAGCAGCTTGGGCCCGGGGGGCGCGGACACCGGGGAGCTGTTTTTT. This codes for CASSLGPGGADTGELFF.

This clonotype has just a few counts. V gene TRBV12-3 or TRBV12-4 combines with J gene TRBJ2-1; TRBD1 matches at 9 bases. V lost 7 bases, J lost 3 bases, and 7 bases stayed unmatched. The CDR3 sequence is 15 residues long. CDR3 protein: CASTGGQGSYNEQFF. In nucleotides, the CDR3 is TGTGCCAGCACAGGGGGACAGGGCAGCTACAATGAGCAGTTCTTC.

The chain carries TRBV25-1 and TRBJ2-1, with TRBD2 identical over 9 bases. The CDR3 consists of 14 residues. The V gene end was trimmed by 9 bases and the J gene end by 0 bases; junction bases not matched to a gene: 3. Germline CDR1 is MGHDK and CDR2 is SYGVNS. The CDR3 region has the DNA TGTGCCAGTAGCGGGGGAAACTCCTACAATGAGCAGTTCTTC. Translated, it gives CASSGGNSYNEQFF.

This chain connects TRBV7-9 to TRBJ1-1; D ambiguous. Looked up from germline, CDR1 is SEHNR and CDR2 is FQNEAQ (reference sequence). This CDR3 is 12 amino acids long. V lost 1 base to trimming and J lost 7 bases, with 7 bases between them. The DNA of the CDR3 is TGTGCCAGCAGCTTAGGATCCCGTGAAGCTTTCTTT. It is translated as CASSLGSREAFF.

This clonotype was seen just once. Possible read error: a much larger clone is one base away. This chain uses TRBV10-2 with TRBJ2-5, with 14 positions matching TRBD2. J gave up 5 bases and V 9 bases, and 20 bases lay outside the gene matches. The germline gives CDR1 WSHSY, CDR2 SAAADI. This CDR3 spans 19 amino acids. As DNA, the CDR3 is TGCGCCAGTCAAGCAGGGGGACCCTGGACTAGCGGGAGGTTTGAGACCCAGTACTTC. It is translated as CASQAGGPWTSGRFETQYF.

The chain joins TRBV9 to TRBJ1-6, with 9 bases that match TRBD1. This CDR3 has 17 residues. The ends lost 0 bases at V and 7 bases at J; junction bases unmatched: 8. Per the germline V gene, CDR1 is SGDLS and CDR2 is YYNGEE. In DNA form, the CDR3 reads TGTGCCAGCAGCGTAGATCTAACAGGGGGCCACAATTCACCCCTCCACTTT. This sequence encodes CASSVDLTGGHNSPLHF.

The sample holds one count of this clonotype. The chain combines TRBV6-1 with TRBJ2-7; 9 positions match TRBD1. Losses at the gene ends were 5 bases for V and 4 bases for J; bases not matched to a gene: 6. The CDR3 length is 14 residues. Germline assignment: CDR1 MNHNS and CDR2 SASEGT. CDR3: CASSRTDRGYEQYV. The DNA for the CDR3 is TGTGCCAGCAGTAGGACGGACAGGGGATACGAGCAGTACGTC.

The chain has TRBV6-5 and TRBJ1-1; D not certain. Germline V gives CDR1 MNHEY, CDR2 SVGAGI. V gave up 0 bases and J gave up 4 bases, with 12 bases separating them. The CDR3 length is 15 residues. The CDR3 DNA is TGTGCCAGCAGTTACTCGGGCAGACCGCTCACTGAAGCTTTCTTT. Amino acids: CASSYSGRPLTEAFF.

A few counts support this clonotype. The V call is TRBV12-3 or TRBV12-4, the J call TRBJ2-2; 10 bases are shared with TRBD2. The CDR3 length is 16 residues. The trim removed 4 bases at V and 0 bases at J, leaving 2 bases unmatched. The CDR3 sequence: CASSSGLAANTGELFF. Written as DNA, the CDR3 is TGTGCCAGCAGTTCAGGACTAGCGGCGAACACCGGGGAGCTGTTTTTT.

This clonotype was counted between two and nine times. The chain recombines TRBV20-1 with TRBJ2-1; the D gene could be TRBD1 or TRBD2 (6 bases each). The germline V gene encodes CDR1 DFQATT and CDR2 SNEGSKA (reference sequence). The V and J ends lost 0 bases and 6 bases respectively, with 15 bases between them. CDR3 size: 15 residues. The CDR3, as DNA: TGCAGTGCTAGAGATCCAAGGGGGGCTGGCAATGAGCAGTTCTTC. This encodes CSARDPRGAGNEQFF.

This clonotype has a count of ten or more. The chain has TRBV7-3 and TRBJ2-3; D gene unclear. Germline CDR1 is SGHTA and CDR2 is FQGTGA. The V end lost 2 bases, the J end lost 3 bases, and 6 bases lay between the germline ends. This CDR3 has 13 amino acids. This CDR3 reads CASSLAWTDTQYF. CDR3 in DNA: TGTGCCAGCAGCTTAGCTTGGACAGATACGCAGTATTTT.

The sample holds a few counts of this clonotype. The CDR3 protein is CSASPEAGGGTDTQYF. For the CDR3, the DNA is TGCAGTGCTTCCCCTGAGGCGGGAGGGGGGACAGATACGCAGTATTTT. The chain carries TRBV20-1 and TRBJ2-3; 9 nucleotides line up with TRBD2. CDR3 size: 16 residues. The germline V gene encodes CDR1 DFQATT and CDR2 SNEGSKA (reference sequence). The V segment lost 5 bases and the J segment 3 bases; nucleotides outside the gene matches: 12.

This chain uses TRBV5-1 with TRBJ2-5; 8 bases align to TRBD2. The V segment lost 4 bases and the J segment 0 bases; nucleotides outside the gene matches: 5. CDR3 length equals 15 residues. CDR1 and CDR2 (germline): SGHRS, YFSETQ. The CDR3 loop is CASSLIAGNQETQYF. For the CDR3, the DNA is TGCGCCAGCAGCCTCATAGCGGGGAACCAAGAGACCCAGTACTTC.

In this sample, this clonotype turned up a few times. The V call is TRBV5-1, the J call TRBJ1-2; weak D call: TRBD1 (6 bases). V lost 3 bases and J lost 10, with 10 bases in between. This CDR3 region has 11 residues. Germline CDR1 and CDR2: SGHRS and YFSETQ. The CDR3 region is CASSSRQDYTF. In nucleotides, the CDR3 is TGCGCCAGCAGCTCCAGACAGGACTACACCTTC.

The chain carries TRBV29-1 and TRBJ1-3; weak D call: TRBD1 (5 bases). V was clipped by 4 bases and J by 2 bases, with 9 bases between them. The CDR3 length is 13 residues. CDR1 and CDR2 (germline): SQVTM, ANQGSEA. The CDR3 coding sequence is TGCAGCGTTGGGGGGAGAGCTGGAAACACCATATATTTT. Amino acids: CSVGGRAGNTIYF.

This clonotype was seen only a few times. The rearrangement links TRBV14 to TRBJ2-2, with TRBD1 identical over 8 bases. The ends lost 0 bases at V and 3 bases at J; junction bases unmatched: 6. CDR3 length: 17 amino acids. From germline, CDR1 is SGHDN and CDR2 FVKESK. This CDR3 is CASSQDPRTGHTGELFF. DNA for the CDR3: TGTGCCAGCAGCCAAGATCCGCGGACAGGGCACACCGGGGAGCTGTTTTTT. The full variable domain, rest sourced from reference TRBV14 and TRBJ2-2, is EAGVTQFPSHSVIEKGQTVTLRCDPISGHDNLYWYRRVMGKEIKFLLHFVKESKQDESGMPNNRFLAERTGGTYSTLKVQPAELEDSGVYFCASSQDPRTGHTGELFFGEGSRLTVL.

The rearrangement uses TRBV27 and TRBJ1-6, with D hard to call. CDR3 size: 14 residues. CDR1 is MNHEY, CDR2 SMNVEV, per germline (reference sequence). The V end was cut by 2 bases, the J end by 9 bases, with 11 bases between. The DNA for the CDR3 is TGTGCCAGCAGTTTACCAACCTTGGGTTCACCCCTCCACTTT. Its protein is CASSLPTLGSPLHF.